This T cell receptor (beta chain) appears in the sequencing data of a study of blood T cell repertoires in COVID-19 (dated by TCRdb to 2020 to 2022). Turning to the overall study: The collaborator samples originated in the United States, Italy and Spain and spanned the acute and convalescent phases of COVID-19. The prospective study material was composed of cDNA or gDNA derived from T cells, B-cell-depleted T cells, or PBMCs. Samples came from the ongoing ImmuneRACE study (first 160 participants) plus 1,254 subjects from 6 global collaborators. Subjects who had been exposed to COVID-19, were actively infected with it, or had recovered from it provided the deeply sampled blood TCRbeta repertoires that made up the dataset. The repertoires were released in a freely available public database meant as a resource for research on the immune response to SARS-CoV-2. Where available, HLA class I and class II types were obtained from metadata supplied by the sample provider rather than from assay-based typing. A de-identified subject ID, COVID-19 status, age in years and sex were almost always included in the sample metadata.

From a lookup of the germline V gene, CDR1 and CDR2 are KGHSH and LQKENI. Including cysteine and phenylalanine, the CDR3 has 12 amino acids. CDR3 DNA only is kept here, 36 bases in frame from base 1. Trimming costs V 3 bases and J 3 bases, and their ends lie 5 bases apart. Participants in the prospective study were enrolled through a virtual design, were aged roughly 18 to 100 years, and lived in roughly 24 United States geographic areas. Cohort assignment in the prospective study relied on participant-reported clinical history from a screening survey and a study questionnaire. Recovered participants in ImmuneRACE Cohort 3 were defined as having two consecutive negative NP/OP PCR tests, clearance from a healthcare professional, or resolution of symptoms. Mobile phlebotomists in the prospective study collected whole blood, serum and a nasopharyngeal or oropharyngeal swab from every participant. Participants in the prospective study had the option to provide additional blood draws and questionnaires over a roughly 2-month period. Prospective study blood samples were shipped either frozen or at room temperature before DNA extraction.

About this clone itself: The antigen it binds to is not known. No much larger clone is present one base from it, and per-base qualities are unavailable.

What the research found in general, with its limitations: Clinical and demographic metadata were provided uncurated, with the amount varying by source and participant.

The immunoSEQ Assay, a bias-controlled multiplex PCR, was used to amplify TCRbeta CDR3 regions from genomic DNA. On the authors' methods: Within the assay, amplification of reference gene primers was used to estimate how many nucleated cells each sample contained. To quantify the absolute abundance of each unique TCRbeta CDR3 rearrangement, sequence reads were collapsed and filtered. For each sample, productive Simpson clonality was calculated as the square root of Simpson's diversity index over productive rearrangements. In TCRdb, the immuneACCESS table is reduced to in-frame sequences with V and J assigned. These tables do not hold every clone; where another copy was compared, an unresolved V gene accounts for under half, and the others remain unexplained. V, J and clone size are taken as reported in that table, and D and trimming were inferred from the DNA itself. Here the sample has hundreds of thousands of clones; approximately 88% occur a single time. Approximately 1% of the sample goes to the ten largest clones.

The TCR originated in a woman aged 30 to 39 who had recovered from COVID-19. The sequenced material came from PBMCs or T cells enriched from blood (not recorded which). Here the chain combines TRBV18 and TRBJ1-1, with the identity of the D gene unclear. The nucleotides are TGTGCCAGCTCACCTGACTACACTGAAGCTTTCTTT. Translation gives CASSPDYTEAFF.